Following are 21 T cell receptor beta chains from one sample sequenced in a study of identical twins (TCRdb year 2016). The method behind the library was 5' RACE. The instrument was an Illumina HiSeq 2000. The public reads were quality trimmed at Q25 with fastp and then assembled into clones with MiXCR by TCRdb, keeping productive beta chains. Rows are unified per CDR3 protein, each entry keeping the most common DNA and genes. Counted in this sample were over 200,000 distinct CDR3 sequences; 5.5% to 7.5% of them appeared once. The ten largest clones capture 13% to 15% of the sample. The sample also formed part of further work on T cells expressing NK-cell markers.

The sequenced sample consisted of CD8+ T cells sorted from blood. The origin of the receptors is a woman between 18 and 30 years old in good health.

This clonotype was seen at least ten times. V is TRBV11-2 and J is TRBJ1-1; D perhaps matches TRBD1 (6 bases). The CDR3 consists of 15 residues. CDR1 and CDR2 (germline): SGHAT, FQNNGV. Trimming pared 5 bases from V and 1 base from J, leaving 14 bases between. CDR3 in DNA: TGTGCCAGCAGCCCCCCGGGCAGGGGGAACACTGAAGCTTTCTTT. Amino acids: CASSPPGRGNTEAFF. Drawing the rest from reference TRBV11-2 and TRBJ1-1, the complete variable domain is EAGVAQSPRYKIIEKRQSVAFWCNPISGHATLYWYQQILGQGPKLLIQFQNNGVVDDSQLPKDRFSAERLKGVDSTLKIQPAKLEDSAVYLCASSPPGRGNTEAFFGQGTRLTVV.

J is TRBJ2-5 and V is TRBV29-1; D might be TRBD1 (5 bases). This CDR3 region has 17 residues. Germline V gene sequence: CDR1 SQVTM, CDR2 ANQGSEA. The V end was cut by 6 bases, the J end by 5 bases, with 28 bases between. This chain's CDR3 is CSVESLESQGAEETQYF. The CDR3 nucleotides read TGCAGCGTCGAATCCCTTGAGAGTCAGGGCGCGGAGGAGACCCAGTACTTC.

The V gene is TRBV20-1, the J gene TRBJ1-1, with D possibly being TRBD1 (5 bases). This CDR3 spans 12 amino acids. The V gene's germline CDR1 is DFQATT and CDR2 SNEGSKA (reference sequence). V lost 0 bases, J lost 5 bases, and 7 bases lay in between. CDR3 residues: CSAREGETEAFF. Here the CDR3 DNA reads TGCAGTGCTAGAGAAGGGGAGACTGAAGCTTTCTTT.

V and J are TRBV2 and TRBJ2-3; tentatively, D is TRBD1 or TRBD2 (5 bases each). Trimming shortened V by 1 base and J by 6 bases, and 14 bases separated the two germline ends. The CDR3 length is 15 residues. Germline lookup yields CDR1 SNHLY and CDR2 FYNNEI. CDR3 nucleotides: TGTGCCAGCAGTGAAGTCGGGGCAAGGTTGGATACGCAGTATTTT. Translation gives CASSEVGARLDTQYF.

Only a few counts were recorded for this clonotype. This CDR3 reads CASSQVGSGGPRADTQYF. CDR3 in DNA: TGTGCCAGCAGCCAAGTTGGGTCGGGGGGGCCACGAGCAGATACGCAGTATTTT. The V and J genes are TRBV3-1 and TRBJ2-3; 8 bases fit TRBD2. Germline loops: CDR1 LGHDT, CDR2 YNNKEL (reference sequence). The V gene end was trimmed by 1 base and the J gene end by 4 bases; junction bases not matched to a gene: 13. The CDR3 sequence is 18 residues long.

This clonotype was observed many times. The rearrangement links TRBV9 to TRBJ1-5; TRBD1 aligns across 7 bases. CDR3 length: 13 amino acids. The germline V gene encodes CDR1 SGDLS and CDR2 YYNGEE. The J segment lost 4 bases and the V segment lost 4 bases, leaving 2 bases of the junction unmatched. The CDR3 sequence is CASSRQGNQPQHF. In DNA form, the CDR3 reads TGTGCCAGCAGCCGACAGGGAAATCAGCCCCAGCATTTT. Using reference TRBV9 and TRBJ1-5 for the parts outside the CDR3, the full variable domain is DSGVTQTPKHLITATGQRVTLRCSPRSGDLSVYWYQQSLDQGLQFLIQYYNGEERAKGNILERFSAQQFPDLHSELNLSSLELGDSALYFCASSRQGNQPQHFGDGTRLSIL.

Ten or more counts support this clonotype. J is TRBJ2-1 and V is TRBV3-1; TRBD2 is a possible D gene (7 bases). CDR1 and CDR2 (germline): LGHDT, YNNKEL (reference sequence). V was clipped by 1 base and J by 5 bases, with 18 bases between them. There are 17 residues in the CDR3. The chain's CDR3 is CASSQAQTGGPHNEQFF. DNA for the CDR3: TGTGCCAGCAGCCAAGCCCAGACGGGGGGCCCCCACAATGAGCAGTTCTTC.

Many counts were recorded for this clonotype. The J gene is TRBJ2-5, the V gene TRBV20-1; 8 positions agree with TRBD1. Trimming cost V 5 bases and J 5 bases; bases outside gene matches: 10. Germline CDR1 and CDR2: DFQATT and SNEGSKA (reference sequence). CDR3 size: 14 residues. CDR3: CSAGDRRPVETQYF. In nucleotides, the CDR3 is TGCAGTGCTGGGGACAGGCGTCCGGTGGAGACCCAGTACTTC.

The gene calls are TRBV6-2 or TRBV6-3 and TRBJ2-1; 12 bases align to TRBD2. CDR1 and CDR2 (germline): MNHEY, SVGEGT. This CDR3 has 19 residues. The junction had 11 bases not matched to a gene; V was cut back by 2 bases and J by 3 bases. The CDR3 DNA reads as TGTGCCAGCAGTTACGACCGATATCTAGCGGGAGGGCTCTACAATGAGCAGTTCTTC. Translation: CASSYDRYLAGGLYNEQFF.

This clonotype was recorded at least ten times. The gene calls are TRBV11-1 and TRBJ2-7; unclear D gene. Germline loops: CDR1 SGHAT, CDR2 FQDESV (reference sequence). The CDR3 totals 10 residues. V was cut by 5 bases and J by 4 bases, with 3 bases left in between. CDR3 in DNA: TGTGCCAGCAGCCCTTACGAGCAGTACTTC. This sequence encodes CASSPYEQYF. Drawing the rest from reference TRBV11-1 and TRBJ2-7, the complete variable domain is EAEVAQSPRYKITEKSQAVAFWCDPISGHATLYWYRQILGQGPELLVQFQDESVVDDSQLPKDRFSAERLKGVDSTLKIQPAELGDSAMYLCASSPYEQYFGPGTRLTVT.

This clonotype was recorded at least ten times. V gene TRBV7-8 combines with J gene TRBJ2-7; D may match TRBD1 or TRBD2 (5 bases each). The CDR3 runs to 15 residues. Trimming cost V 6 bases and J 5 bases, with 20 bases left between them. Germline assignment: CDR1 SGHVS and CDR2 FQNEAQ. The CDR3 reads CASSPRVGAGNEQYF. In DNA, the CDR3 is TGTGCCAGCAGTCCTAGGGTTGGGGCCGGGAACGAGCAGTACTTC.

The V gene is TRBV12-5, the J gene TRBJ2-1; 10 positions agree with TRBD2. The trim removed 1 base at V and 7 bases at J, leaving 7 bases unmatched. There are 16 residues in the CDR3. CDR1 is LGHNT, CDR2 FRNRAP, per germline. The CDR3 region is CASGLGVYSGRNEQFF. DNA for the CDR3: TGTGCTAGTGGTTTGGGGGTCTATAGCGGGAGGAATGAGCAGTTCTTC.

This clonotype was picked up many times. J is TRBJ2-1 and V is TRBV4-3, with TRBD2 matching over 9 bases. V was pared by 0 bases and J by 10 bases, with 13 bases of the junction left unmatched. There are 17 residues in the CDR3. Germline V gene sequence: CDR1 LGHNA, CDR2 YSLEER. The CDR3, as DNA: TGCGCCAGCAGCCAAGATTTTGCGGGAGGGCTTCCCTGGGAGCAGTTCTTC. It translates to CASSQDFAGGLPWEQFF.

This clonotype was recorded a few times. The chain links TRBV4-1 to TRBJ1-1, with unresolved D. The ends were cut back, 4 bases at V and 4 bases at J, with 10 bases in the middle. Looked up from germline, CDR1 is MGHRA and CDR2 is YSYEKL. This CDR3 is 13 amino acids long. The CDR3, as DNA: TGCGCCAGCAGCCTCTTGGGGAGCACTGAAGCTTTCTTT. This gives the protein CASSLLGSTEAFF.

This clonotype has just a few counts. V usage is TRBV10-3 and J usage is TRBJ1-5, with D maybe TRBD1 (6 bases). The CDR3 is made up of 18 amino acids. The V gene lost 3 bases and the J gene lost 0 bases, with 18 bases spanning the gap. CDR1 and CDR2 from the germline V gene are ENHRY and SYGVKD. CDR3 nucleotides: TGTGCCATCAGTGATGGGGACAAGGCCACTTTTAGCAATCAGCCCCAGCATTTT. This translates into CAISDGDKATFSNQPQHF.

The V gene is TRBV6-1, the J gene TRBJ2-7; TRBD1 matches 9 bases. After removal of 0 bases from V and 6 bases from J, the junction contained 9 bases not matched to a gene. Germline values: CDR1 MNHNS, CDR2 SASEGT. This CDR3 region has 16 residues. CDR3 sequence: CASSEAHRDRAGEQYF. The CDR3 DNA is TGTGCCAGCAGTGAAGCGCATCGGGACAGGGCGGGCGAGCAGTACTTC.

CDR3 residues: CASSLDGGQETQYF. In nucleotides, the CDR3 is TGTGCCAGCAGCTTAGATGGAGGCCAAGAGACCCAGTACTTC. The genes are TRBV7-6 and TRBJ2-5, with D possibly being TRBD2 (5 bases). V was pared by 1 base and J by 1 base, with 7 bases between. CDR1 is SGHVS, CDR2 FNYEAQ, per germline. There are 14 residues in the CDR3.

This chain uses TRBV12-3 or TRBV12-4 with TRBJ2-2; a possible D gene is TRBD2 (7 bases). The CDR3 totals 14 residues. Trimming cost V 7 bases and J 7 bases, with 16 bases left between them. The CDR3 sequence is CASTVGGRDGELFF. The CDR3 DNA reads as TGTGCCAGCACCGTGGGGGGGCGCGACGGGGAGCTGTTTTTT.

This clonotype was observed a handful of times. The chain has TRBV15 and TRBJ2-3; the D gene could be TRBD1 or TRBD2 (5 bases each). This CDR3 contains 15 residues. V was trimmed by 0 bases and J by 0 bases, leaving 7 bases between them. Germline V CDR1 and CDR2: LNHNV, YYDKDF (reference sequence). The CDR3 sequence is CATSRDGGSTDTQYF. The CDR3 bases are TGTGCCACCAGCAGAGATGGGGGTAGCACAGATACGCAGTATTTT.

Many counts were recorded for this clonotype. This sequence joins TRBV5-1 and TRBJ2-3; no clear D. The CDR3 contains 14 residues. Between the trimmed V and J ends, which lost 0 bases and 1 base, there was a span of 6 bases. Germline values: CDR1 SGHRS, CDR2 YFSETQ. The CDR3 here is CASSLDQRTDTQYF. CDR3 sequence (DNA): TGCGCCAGCAGCTTGGATCAGCGCACAGATACGCAGTATTTT.

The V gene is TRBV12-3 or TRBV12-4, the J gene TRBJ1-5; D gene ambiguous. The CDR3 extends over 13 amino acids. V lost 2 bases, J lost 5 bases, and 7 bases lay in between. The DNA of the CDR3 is TGTGCCAGCAGTTTAAAGGGATATCAGCCCCAGCATTTT. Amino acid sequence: CASSLKGYQPQHF.